This T cell receptor (beta chain) was profiled in a study of T-cell memory formation after mild COVID-19. This CDR3 has 12 residues. Germline V gene sequence: CDR1 DFQATT, CDR2 SNEGSKA (reference sequence). V was clipped by 6 bases and J by 5 bases; unmatched bases: 4. Study-wide results and caveats: From day 15 to 85, contracting clones were balanced between CD4 and CD8, whereas later expanders leaned toward CD4+. Researchers report contracting CD4+ clones mostly in CM and EM, with CD8+ clones in EMRA. Detection of some responders pre-infection suggested pre-existing cross-reactive memory T cells participated.

As for this clonotype: Antigen specificity is unknown.

Sample barcodes and UMIs were carried by the TCR alpha and TCR beta cDNA libraries that 5'RACE generated with constant-segment primers. TCRdb analysed the 5' RACE reads with MiXCR anew, one entry per CDR3 protein. The sample carries approximately 170,000 distinct CDR3 sequences, over 10% recorded once. The V and J genes are TRBV20-1 and TRBJ2-3, with 8 bases lining up with TRBD1. The sequencing input was PBMCs or a T cell subset sorted from them (not recorded which). This clonotype originated in a man between 18 and 35 years old who had mild COVID-19 (a few samples of this study predate the infection). Cell type and time point are not known. The CDR3 DNA reads TGCAGTGCGCCGGGGACAGGAGATACGCAGTATTTT. This codes for CSAPGTGDTQYF.